These 30 T cell receptor beta chains were sequenced from one sample in a study of OX40 agonist ivuxolimab in advanced cancers. Method: immunoSEQ multiplex PCR; TCRdb's copy keeps in-frame clones and lacks some. This sample has around 150,000 clones, with 90% to 95% found just once. Material: CD4+ or CD8+ T cells sorted from blood, obtained in a trial of the OX40 agonist ivuxolimab. These receptors all stem from an adult with an advanced solid tumor such as melanoma, head and neck, liver or kidney cancer.

V is TRBV10-3 and J is TRBJ1-4, with 9 bases that match TRBD1. CDR1 and CDR2 (germline): ENHRY, SYGVKD. This CDR3 has 14 residues. V lost 5 bases to trimming and J lost 8 bases; unmatched junction nucleotides: 6. CDR3 sequence reads: CAISYTGGEEKLFF. The CDR3 DNA is TGTGCCATCAGTTATACAGGGGGCGAGGAAAAACTGTTTTTT.

The chain employs TRBV6-1 and TRBJ2-5; D unclear. Germline V CDR1 and CDR2: MNHNS, SASEGT. This CDR3 is built from 10 residues. V was trimmed by 7 bases and J by 1 base, leaving 1 base between them. The CDR3 loop reads CASTQETQYF. The DNA for the CDR3 is TGTGCCAGCACCCAAGAGACCCAGTACTTC.

The chain is built from TRBV6-6 and TRBJ1-4; the D gene is possibly TRBD1 (6 bases). The V end was cut by 7 bases, the J end by 0 bases, with 12 bases between. Germline-derived CDR1 and CDR2 are MNHNY and SVGAGI (reference sequence). The CDR3 covers 15 residues. The chain's CDR3 is CASTGQSSTNEKLFF. The CDR3 nucleotides are TGTGCCAGCACCGGACAGTCCTCAACTAATGAAAAACTGTTTTTT.

The rearrangement joins TRBV12-2 to TRBJ2-1; the DNA was not used to check the table's D call, TRBD1. TRBV12-2 is an annotated pseudogene. The CDR3 is 17 amino acids. CDR3 coding DNA: TGTGCAAGTCCCGCGGTTTATGGACAGGGGGCGTCTGATGAGCAGTTCTTC. It translates to CASPAVYGQGASDEQFF.

The gene calls are TRBV5-1 and TRBJ2-5; 13 bases map to TRBD2. CDR1 is SGHRS and CDR2 is YFSETQ in the germline V gene. The CDR3 is made up of 19 amino acids. Germline trimming cut 4 bases from V and 0 bases from J; bases unmatched to any gene: 12. The CDR3 sequence is CASSLGLAGVKLYQETQYF. The CDR3 nucleotides are TGCGCCAGCAGCCTCGGACTAGCGGGGGTTAAACTTTACCAAGAGACCCAGTACTTC.

The J gene is TRBJ2-5, the V gene TRBV7-2, with D maybe TRBD2 (6 bases). From germline, CDR1 is SGHTA and CDR2 FQGNSA. The CDR3 sequence is 14 residues long. Between the trimmed V and J ends, which lost 1 base and 2 bases, there was a span of 8 bases. The DNA of the CDR3 is TGTGCCAGCAGCTTAGAGGCGGGGCAAGAGACCCAGTACTTC. Its translation is CASSLEAGQETQYF.

The chain links TRBV28 to TRBJ1-2; D gene uncertain. Germline V gives CDR1 MDHEN, CDR2 SYDVKM. The V end lost 3 bases, the J end lost 7 bases, and 9 bases lay between the germline ends. The CDR3 has 12 amino acids. Written as DNA, the CDR3 is TGTGCCAGCAGTTTGCGGACTCCTGGCTACACCTTC. It yields the protein CASSLRTPGYTF.

The V gene is TRBV14, the J gene TRBJ2-5; the D is unclear. Trimming shortened V by 4 bases and J by 4 bases, and 10 bases separated the two germline ends. CDR3 length: 13 residues. The germline V gene has CDR1 SGHDN and CDR2 FVKESK. CDR3: CASSLLGRETQYF. The CDR3 nucleotides read TGTGCCAGCAGCCTTCTCGGGCGAGAGACCCAGTACTTC.

The chain links TRBV4-3 to TRBJ2-1; tentatively, D is TRBD1 (6 bases). V was shortened by 1 base and J by 5 bases, with 15 bases between the two germline ends. The germline V gene encodes CDR1 LGHNA and CDR2 YSLEER. The CDR3 totals 16 residues. The CDR3 DNA follows: TGCGCCAGCAGCCAAGGTACGAGGGGGTCCCACAATGAGCAGTTCTTC. It is translated as CASSQGTRGSHNEQFF.

The J gene is TRBJ2-1, the V gene TRBV6-1; 8 bases agree with TRBD2. The CDR3 covers 15 residues. V lost 8 bases to trimming and J lost 8 bases; unmatched junction nucleotides: 14. Per germline, CDR1 MNHNS and CDR2 SASEGT. The CDR3 spells CASVGGTRAVDEQFF. CDR3 coding DNA: TGTGCCAGCGTCGGGGGGACTAGGGCTGTCGATGAGCAGTTCTTC.

The V gene is TRBV18, the J gene TRBJ2-3; D not certain. V lost 6 bases and J lost 1, with 11 bases in between. Per the germline V gene, CDR1 is KGHSH and CDR2 is LQKENI. This CDR3 spans 14 amino acids. CDR3 residues: CASSPDSGTDTQYF. The CDR3 DNA reads TGTGCCAGCTCTCCTGACTCCGGCACAGATACGCAGTATTTT.

The J gene is TRBJ2-7, the V gene TRBV19, with D tentatively TRBD1 (5 bases). Germline CDR1 LNHDA, CDR2 SQIVND (reference sequence). The CDR3 is 13 amino acids. V gave up 5 bases and J gave up 5 bases, with 13 bases separating them. CDR3 coding DNA: TGTGCCAGTAGTGAAGGGGTCTGGAACGAGCAGTACTTC. It is translated as CASSEGVWNEQYF.

CDR3 amino acids: CASSLGGVGNEQYF. The CDR3 nucleotides are TGCGCCAGCAGCTTAGGGGGAGTAGGAAACGAGCAGTACTTC. V usage is TRBV5-1 and J usage is TRBJ2-7; maybe TRBD1 (6 bases). This CDR3 spans 14 amino acids. V lost 2 bases, J lost 5 bases, and 14 bases lay in between. The germline V gene encodes CDR1 SGHRS and CDR2 YFSETQ.

In its sample, this clone was seen once. The chain combines TRBV9 with TRBJ2-2, with D possibly TRBD1 on 6 matching bases. The V end was cut by 0 bases, the J end by 7 bases, with 10 bases between. Germline-derived CDR1 and CDR2 are SGDLS and YYNGEE. The CDR3 runs to 14 residues. CDR3 DNA sequence: TGTGCCAGCAGCGTAGAAGGGGGAAGCGGGGAGCTGTTTTTT. This translates into CASSVEGGSGELFF.

This chain joins TRBV10-3 and TRBJ1-5, with 8 nucleotides matching TRBD1. Germline V CDR1 and CDR2: ENHRY, SYGVKD. This CDR3 region has 13 residues. Unmatched junction bases numbered 4, after V lost 10 bases and J lost 2 bases. CDR3 sequence (DNA): TGTGCCACACAGACAGGGGGCAATCAGCCCCAGCATTTT. Translation gives CATQTGGNQPQHF.

J is TRBJ1-4 and V is TRBV18; D gene uncertain. V shed 3 bases and J shed 10 bases, with 12 bases lying between them. This CDR3 contains 13 residues. Germline lookup yields CDR1 KGHSH and CDR2 LQKENI. The CDR3 protein is CASSPPQGGKLFF. The CDR3 DNA reads as TGTGCCAGCTCACCCCCTCAAGGAGGAAAACTGTTTTTT.

Sample share makes this clone medium-sized. The chain couples TRBV7-6 to TRBJ1-1; D is possibly TRBD1 (6 bases). This CDR3 spans 16 amino acids. Trimming removed 2 bases from V and 0 bases from J, with 13 bases in between. Germline V gene lookup returns CDR1 SGHVS and CDR2 FNYEAQ. The CDR3 reads CASSLKGGGLNTEAFF. The DNA for the CDR3 is TGTGCCAGCAGCTTAAAAGGGGGGGGACTGAACACTGAAGCTTTCTTT. Filled out from reference TRBV7-6 and TRBJ1-1, the complete variable domain reads GAGVSQSPRYKVTKRGQDVALRCDPISGHVSLYWYRQALGQGPEFLTYFNYEAQQDKSGLPNDRFSAERPEGSISTLTIQRTEQRDSAMYRCASSLKGGGLNTEAFFGQGTRLTVV.

This chain connects TRBV2 to TRBJ1-2; D is unresolved. The CDR3 is 14 residues long. Per germline, CDR1 SNHLY and CDR2 FYNNEI. Trimming removed 3 bases from V and 1 base from J, with 9 bases in between. The CDR3 loop reads CASSENKVNYGYTF. The CDR3 nucleotides are TGTGCCAGCAGTGAGAATAAAGTTAACTATGGCTACACCTTC.

This chain links TRBV14 with TRBJ2-1; D not resolved. The V end lost 1 base, the J end lost 5 bases, and 9 bases lay between the germline ends. The CDR3 spans 14 residues. Germline CDR1 reads SGHDN; CDR2 reads FVKESK. As DNA, the CDR3 is TGTGCCAGCAGCCAAGTGTCTATCCACAATGAGCAGTTCTTC. Protein product: CASSQVSIHNEQFF.

The chain is built from TRBV4-3 and TRBJ2-3, with 10 bases fitting TRBD1. Germline loops: CDR1 LGHNA, CDR2 YSLEER. V lost 2 bases to trimming and J lost 6 bases; unmatched junction nucleotides: 11. The CDR3 is made up of 17 amino acids. The CDR3 loop is CASSQQLTGGTADTQYF. CDR3 nucleotide sequence: TGCGCCAGCAGCCAACAGCTGACAGGGGGCACGGCGGATACGCAGTATTTT.

The V gene is TRBV9, the J gene TRBJ2-7, with D tentatively TRBD2 (5 bases). The CDR3 runs 11 residues. The ends were cut back, 3 bases at V and 7 bases at J, with 8 bases in the middle. CDR1 is SGDLS, CDR2 YYNGEE, per germline. As DNA, the CDR3 is TGTGCCAGCAGCGCGGGAAGGGAGCAGTACTTC. Translating it yields CASSAGREQYF.

The J gene is TRBJ1-1, the V gene TRBV5-3, with D maybe TRBD1 (5 bases). TRBV5-3 belongs to the ORF category, with a function that is uncertain. Trimming left V 1 base short and J 4 bases short, with 8 bases between. The CDR3 spans 13 residues. CDR3 coding DNA: TGTGCCAGAAGCTTGCAAAGGGGCACTGAAGCTTTCTTT. This translates into CARSLQRGTEAFF.

This clone was counted only a few times. The genes are TRBV30 and TRBJ1-1; possible D gene TRBD1, 5 bases. With 3 bases removed from V and 1 base from J, the gap between germline ends came to 15 bases. CDR3 size: 15 residues. The V gene's germline CDR1 is GTSNPN and CDR2 SVGIG (reference sequence). The CDR3 coding sequence is TGTGCCTGGAGCTATGCCGGGACCAAGAACACTGAAGCTTTCTTT. Amino acids: CAWSYAGTKNTEAFF.

This chain joins TRBV5-4 and TRBJ1-2; 8 bases line up with TRBD1. This CDR3 spans 17 amino acids. Trimming took 0 bases from V and 4 from J; bases not matched to a gene: 11. Per the germline V gene, CDR1 is SGHNT and CDR2 is YYREEE (reference sequence). CDR3 loop: CASSLEGQGFFSYGYTF. CDR3 bases: TGTGCCAGCAGCTTGGAAGGACAGGGCTTCTTCTCCTATGGCTACACCTTC.

The chain employs TRBV11-2 and TRBJ2-7; a weak D match, TRBD1 (6 bases). Trimming removed 6 bases at V and 4 bases at J, with 13 bases between. The CDR3 has 13 amino acids. In germline, CDR1 is SGHAT, CDR2 FQNNGV. The CDR3 nucleotides are TGTGCCAGCAGAAAGGGGGTTCCTTACGAGCAGTACTTC. Its protein product is CASRKGVPYEQYF.

The rearrangement uses TRBV6-6 and TRBJ2-1, with 8 bases matching TRBD1. The V gene's germline CDR1 is MNHNY and CDR2 SVGAGI (reference sequence). This CDR3 is 14 amino acids long. The DNA for the CDR3 is TGTGCAGCGGACAGGGCTCACTCCTACAATGAGCAGTTCTTC. The encoded protein is CAADRAHSYNEQFF.

The genes are TRBV5-4 and TRBJ2-7, with D maybe TRBD2 (7 bases). There are 14 residues in the CDR3. V was trimmed by 3 bases and J by 4 bases, leaving 14 bases between them. CDR1 and CDR2 from the germline V gene are SGHNT and YYREEE (reference sequence). CDR3 bases: TGTGCCAGCAGCTCGCGGGGGCCTTTGTACGAGCAGTACTTC. Translating it yields CASSSRGPLYEQYF.

This sequence joins TRBV7-9 and TRBJ2-7; D might be TRBD1 (5 bases). The CDR3 runs to 14 residues. From germline, CDR1 is SEHNR and CDR2 FQNEAQ (reference sequence). Trimming took 4 bases from V and 0 from J, leaving 10 bases between them. The CDR3: CASSYRQSSYEQYF. Written as DNA, the CDR3 is TGTGCCAGCAGCTATCGACAGAGCTCCTACGAGCAGTACTTC. Complete variable domain (other parts from reference TRBV7-9 and TRBJ2-7): DTGVSQNPRHKITKRGQNVTFRCDPISEHNRLYWYRQTLGQGPEFLTYFQNEAQLEKSRLLSDRFSAERPKGSFSTLEIQRTEQGDSAMYLCASSYRQSSYEQYFGPGTRLTVT.

The chain carries TRBV7-2 and TRBJ2-7, with D possibly called TRBD1 or TRBD2 (5 bases each). Per germline, CDR1 SGHTA and CDR2 FQGNSA. Trimming took off 7 bases at V and 0 bases at J, with 13 bases between the two ends. CDR3 length: 14 amino acids. The CDR3 protein is CASTRDAVSYEQYF. CDR3 in DNA: TGTGCCAGCACACGGGACGCCGTCTCCTACGAGCAGTACTTC.

The chain carries TRBV4-1 and TRBJ2-5, with D unresolved. Deletions cut 1 base from V and 4 bases from J, with 10 bases between. The CDR3 covers 14 residues. The germline CDR1 and CDR2 sequences are MGHRA and YSYEKL. The CDR3 DNA reads TGCGCCAGCAGCCAAGTGGGTGGGATAGAGACCCAGTACTTC. Its protein is CASSQVGGIETQYF.